The 24 T cell receptor beta chains below all came from one sample that was sequenced in a study of shared clonotypes between healthy human individuals. The method was immunoSEQ multiplex PCR; TCRdb's version includes in-frame clones alone and lacks a portion of them. Here the sample spans about 1 million clones, roughly 80% being singletons. Sequencing used memory CD4+ T cells sorted from blood. Documented subset: CD45RA-negative fraction. Source of these receptors: a man aged 18 to 30 in good health.

The chain combines TRBV7-2 with TRBJ2-1; D is ambiguous. V lost 4 bases and J 8 bases, leaving 6 bases between the germline ends. The CDR3 covers 11 residues. From germline, CDR1 is SGHTA and CDR2 FQGNSA. This chain's CDR3 is CASSSAYEQFF. The CDR3 region has the DNA TGTGCCAGCAGCTCCGCCTATGAGCAGTTCTTC.

This clone was observed once. V is TRBV4-3 and J is TRBJ2-1; D remains ambiguous. The V and J ends lost 0 bases and 4 bases respectively, with 7 bases between them. Germline V gene sequence: CDR1 LGHNA, CDR2 YSLEER. The CDR3 is 14 amino acids. CDR3 bases: TGCGCCAGCAGCCAAGAAGTCGGTTACAATGAGCAGTTCTTC. It codes for CASSQEVGYNEQFF.

The chain recombines TRBV28 with TRBJ2-5, with D maybe TRBD1 (5 bases). Germline V gives CDR1 MDHEN, CDR2 SYDVKM. This CDR3 region has 14 residues. V was shortened by 8 bases and J by 7 bases, with 20 bases between the two germline ends. The CDR3 bases are TGTGCCAGCGACGTTACTGGGGATAGGGGGACCCAGTACTTC. Its translation: CASDVTGDRGTQYF. The full variable domain, its missing parts supplied by reference TRBV28 and TRBJ2-5, is DVKVTQSSRYLVKRTGEKVFLECVQDMDHENMFWYRQDPGLGLRLIYFSYDVKMKEKGDIPEGYSVSREKKERFSLILESASTNQTSMYLCASDVTGDRGTQYFGPGTRLLVL.

The rearrangement uses TRBV5-6 and TRBJ1-4, with TRBD1 as a possible D gene (6 bases). Germline V gene sequence: CDR1 SGHDT, CDR2 YYEEEE. CDR3 size: 17 residues. Trimming shortened V by 0 bases and J by 5 bases, and 17 bases separated the two germline ends. CDR3 nucleotide sequence: TGTGCCAGCAGCTTGGACAACAAGGGGGACGTGAATGAAAAACTGTTTTTT. Protein product: CASSLDNKGDVNEKLFF.

J is TRBJ1-2 and V is TRBV7-6; D gene uncertain. V gave up 4 bases and J gave up 8 bases, with 14 bases separating them. The germline V gene has CDR1 SGHVS and CDR2 FNYEAQ. The CDR3 is 13 residues long. The CDR3 nucleotides read TGTGCCAGCAGCTCGAACAGCGGAGCGGGCTACACCTTC. It specifies CASSSNSGAGYTF.

The rearrangement uses TRBV6-1 and TRBJ1-2; the D is unclear. The V gene's germline CDR1 is MNHNS and CDR2 SASEGT. CDR3 length: 12 residues. V was trimmed by 7 bases and J by 5 bases, leaving 11 bases between them. The CDR3 sequence: CASMPGRYGYTF. The CDR3 region has the DNA TGTGCCAGCATGCCGGGGAGGTATGGCTACACCTTC.

The chain carries TRBV19 and TRBJ2-7; the D gene is possibly TRBD1 (6 bases). The CDR3 extends over 15 amino acids. Germline V gene data show CDR1 as LNHDA and CDR2 as SQIVND (reference sequence). Trimming shortened V by 6 bases and J by 7 bases, and 22 bases separated the two germline ends. This chain's CDR3 is CASRSPGQGFWEQYF. The DNA of the CDR3 is TGTGCCAGTAGATCTCCGGGACAAGGTTTCTGGGAGCAGTACTTC.

Concerning this clone itself: Only one base separates this from a far larger clonotype, so it likely reflects a read error. Additional DNA sequences in this sample encode the identical CDR3. The chain combines TRBV30 with TRBJ1-4; D remains unclear. The V gene's germline CDR1 is GTSNPN and CDR2 SVGIG (reference sequence). This CDR3 spans 12 amino acids. V was trimmed by 4 bases and J by 10 bases, leaving 13 bases between them. CDR3: CAWNRLEGKLFF. CDR3 DNA: TGTGCCTGGAATAGGTTGGAGGGAAAACTGTTTTTT.

This clone appeared a few times. This chain joins TRBV29-1 and TRBJ1-1; D possibly corresponds to TRBD1 (6 bases). CDR1 and CDR2 (germline): SQVTM, ANQGSEA. The ends were cut back, 7 bases at V and 10 bases at J, with 16 bases in the middle. The CDR3 sequence is 11 residues long. The CDR3 nucleotides are TGCAGCGCTCTGCCGGGGGACACAGCTTTCTTT. As protein: CSALPGDTAFF.

The CDR3, as DNA: TGTGCCAGCACCGGAATGGGAGGGGGCACAGATACGCAGTATTTT. Amino acids: CASTGMGGGTDTQYF. V and J are TRBV7-2 and TRBJ2-3; the match to TRBD2 covers 7 bases. This CDR3 has 15 residues. After removal of 7 bases from V and 1 base from J, the junction contained 8 bases not matched to a gene. CDR1 SGHTA and CDR2 FQGNSA come from the germline V gene. Using reference TRBV7-2 and TRBJ2-3 for the parts outside the CDR3, the full variable domain is GAGVSQSPSNKVTEKGKDVELRCDPISGHTALYWYRQSLGQGLEFLIYFQGNSAPDKSGLPSDRFSAERTGGSVSTLTIQRTQQEDSAVYLCASTGMGGGTDTQYFGPGTRLTVL.

The chain employs TRBV28 and TRBJ1-5, with D maybe TRBD1 (5 bases). This CDR3 spans 15 amino acids. CDR1 and CDR2 from the germline V gene are MDHEN and SYDVKM. Trimming pared 1 base from V and 4 bases from J, leaving 11 bases between. The CDR3 sequence: CASSLFIRENQPQHF. CDR3 in DNA: TGTGCCAGCAGTTTATTTATCAGGGAGAATCAGCCCCAGCATTTT.

About this clone itself: Only one base separates this from a far larger clonotype, so it likely reflects a read error. Distinct nucleotide sequences in the sample also encode this CDR3. The chain combines TRBV5-6 with TRBJ1-4; D may be TRBD1 (5 bases). The V and J ends lost 5 bases and 8 bases respectively, with 13 bases between them. The CDR3 sequence is 13 residues long. Germline V gene lookup returns CDR1 SGHDT and CDR2 YYEEEE. This CDR3 reads CASRGQGGEKLFF. The CDR3 coding sequence is TGTGCCAGCAGGGGGCAGGGAGGAGAAAAACTGTTTTTT.

A few counts support this clone. This chain links TRBV30 with TRBJ1-5; no clear D. The germline gives CDR1 GTSNPN, CDR2 SVGIG (reference sequence). V was clipped by 2 bases and J by 3 bases, with 8 bases between them. This CDR3 region has 13 residues. The CDR3 nucleotides are TGTGCCTGGAGTCGAGGGCACAATCAGCCCCAGCATTTT. It specifies CAWSRGHNQPQHF. Looking up the rest from reference TRBV30 and TRBJ1-5 gives the full variable domain: SQTIHQWPATLVQPVGSPLSLECTVEGTSNPNLYWYRQAAGRGLQLLFYSVGIGQISSEVPQNLSASRPQDRQFILSSKKLLLSDSGFYLCAWSRGHNQPQHFGDGTRLSIL.

The CDR3 DNA reads as TGTGCCAGCAGTGAGGGACTGGGGGTCTACGAGCAGTACTTC. Translation: CASSEGLGVYEQYF. V usage is TRBV6-1 and J usage is TRBJ2-5; possible D gene TRBD2, 6 bases. The J call is in doubt because the DNA end fits TRBJ2-7 better. Germline V lookup: CDR1 MNHNS, CDR2 SASEGT. The CDR3 is made up of 14 amino acids.

This chain joins TRBV7-2 and TRBJ2-5, with 7 bases fitting TRBD2. The V segment lost 4 bases and the J segment 1 base; nucleotides outside the gene matches: 0. The CDR3 is 13 amino acids. Germline CDR1 SGHTA, CDR2 FQGNSA. CDR3 nucleotides: TGTGCCAGCAGCTGGACTAGCCAAGAGACCCAGTACTTC. This translates into CASSWTSQETQYF.

This clone was seen just once. V and J are TRBV6-1 and TRBJ1-2; 7 positions agree with TRBD1. The CDR3 is 14 amino acids. Trimming cost V 7 bases and J 4 bases; bases outside gene matches: 9. Looked up from germline, CDR1 is MNHNS and CDR2 is SASEGT. The CDR3 sequence is CASNTWGDSYGYTF. The CDR3 nucleotides read TGTGCCAGCAACACTTGGGGGGACAGCTATGGCTACACCTTC.

This rearrangement joins TRBV6-6 to TRBJ2-2; 8 bases are a match to TRBD1. The CDR3 spans 16 residues. Germline trimming cut 5 bases from V and 2 bases from J; bases unmatched to any gene: 7. Germline V CDR1 and CDR2: MNHNY, SVGAGI (reference sequence). The CDR3 DNA sequence: TGTGCCAGCAGTCTACTACAGGGGGACAACACCGGGGAGCTGTTTTTT. This sequence encodes CASSLLQGDNTGELFF.

This clone was seen just once. The chain couples TRBV19 to TRBJ2-3, with TRBD1 matching over 8 bases. There are 14 residues in the CDR3. The V gene end was trimmed by 2 bases and the J gene end by 6 bases; junction bases not matched to a gene: 4. Per the germline V gene, CDR1 is LNHDA and CDR2 is SQIVND (reference sequence). The CDR3: CASSIRQGWDTQYF. As DNA, the CDR3 is TGTGCCAGTAGTATACGACAGGGGTGGGATACGCAGTATTTT. Complete variable domain (other parts from reference TRBV19 and TRBJ2-3): DGGITQSPKYLFRKEGQNVTLSCEQNLNHDAMYWYRQDPGQGLRLIYYSQIVNDFQKGDIAEGYSVSREKKESFPLTVTSAQKNPTAFYLCASSIRQGWDTQYFGPGTRLTVL.

The chain carries TRBV5-1 and TRBJ2-7; weak D call: TRBD2 (7 bases). The CDR3 runs to 14 residues. V shed 0 bases and J shed 6 bases, with 13 bases lying between them. Germline loops: CDR1 SGHRS, CDR2 YFSETQ. CDR3 DNA: TGCGCCAGCAGCTTGGTAGCAGGGGAGGGCGAGCAGTACTTC. Encoded protein: CASSLVAGEGEQYF.

V is TRBV18 and J is TRBJ2-7; the match to TRBD2 covers 9 bases. Per the germline V gene, CDR1 is KGHSH and CDR2 is LQKENI. With V trimmed by 1 base and J by 2 bases, 0 bases remained unmatched. CDR3 length: 14 amino acids. In DNA form, the CDR3 reads TGTGCCAGCTCACCACTAGCGGGGGCCTACGAGCAGTACTTC. This sequence encodes CASSPLAGAYEQYF. The entire variable domain, with the rest obtained from reference TRBV18 and TRBJ2-7, is as follows: NAGVMQNPRHLVRRRGQEARLRCSPMKGHSHVYWYRQLPEEGLKFMVYLQKENIIDESGMPKERFSAEFPKEGPSILRIQQVVRGDSAAYFCASSPLAGAYEQYFGPGTRLTVT.

The V call is TRBV5-1, the J call TRBJ2-1, with TRBD1 identical over 9 bases. Trimming at V came to 3 bases and at J to 4 bases, leaving 5 bases not matched to a gene. Germline CDR1 is SGHRS and CDR2 is YFSETQ. This CDR3 comprises 15 residues. The CDR3 spells CASSSRDRAYNEQFF. The CDR3 coding sequence is TGCGCCAGCAGCTCCCGGGACAGGGCTTACAATGAGCAGTTCTTC.

This clone was counted only a few times. The rearrangement uses TRBV20-1 and TRBJ1-1; unclear D gene. V was cut by 0 bases and J by 6 bases, with 5 bases left in between. This CDR3 region has 11 residues. Germline V gene sequence: CDR1 DFQATT, CDR2 SNEGSKA (reference sequence). The DNA of the CDR3 is TGCAGTGCTAGAGAGGAGTCTGAAGCTTTCTTT. Its translation: CSAREESEAFF.

The J gene is TRBJ1-5, the V gene TRBV7-9, with a tentative D call TRBD1 (6 bases). The CDR3 is 13 residues long. Trimming took 3 bases from V and 4 from J, leaving 7 bases between them. CDR1 SEHNR and CDR2 FQNEAQ come from the germline V gene (reference sequence). The CDR3 sequence: CASSFGQNQPQHF. For the CDR3, the DNA is TGTGCCAGCAGCTTCGGACAGAATCAGCCCCAGCATTTT.

The CDR3, as DNA: TGTGCCAGCAGCTTCACGTCCCCAGATACGCAGTATTTT. As protein: CASSFTSPDTQYF. V gene TRBV7-2 combines with J gene TRBJ2-3, with no clear D. CDR3 size: 13 residues. Germline CDR1 reads SGHTA; CDR2 reads FQGNSA. Trimming removed 3 bases from V and 4 bases from J, with 8 bases in between.